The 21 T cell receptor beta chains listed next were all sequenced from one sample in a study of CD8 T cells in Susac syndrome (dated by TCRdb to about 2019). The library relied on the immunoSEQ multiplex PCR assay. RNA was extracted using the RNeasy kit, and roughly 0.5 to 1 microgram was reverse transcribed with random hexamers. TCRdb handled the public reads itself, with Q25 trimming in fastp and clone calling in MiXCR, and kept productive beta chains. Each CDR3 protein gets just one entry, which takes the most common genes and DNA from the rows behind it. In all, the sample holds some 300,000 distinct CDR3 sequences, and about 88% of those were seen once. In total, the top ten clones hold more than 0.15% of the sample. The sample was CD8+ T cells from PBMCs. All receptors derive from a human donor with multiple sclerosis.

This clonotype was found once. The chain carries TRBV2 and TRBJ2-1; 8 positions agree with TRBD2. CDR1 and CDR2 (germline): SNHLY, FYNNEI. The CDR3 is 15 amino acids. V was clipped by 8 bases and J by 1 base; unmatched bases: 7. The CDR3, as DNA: TGTGCCAGCCTGGATAGCGGGATTTCCTACAATGAGCAGTTCTTC. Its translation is CASLDSGISYNEQFF.

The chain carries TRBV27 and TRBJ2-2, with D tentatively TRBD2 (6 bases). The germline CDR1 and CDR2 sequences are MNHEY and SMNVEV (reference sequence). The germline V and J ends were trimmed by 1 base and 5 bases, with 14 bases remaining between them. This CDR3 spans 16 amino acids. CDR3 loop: CASSLLGFGTTGELFF. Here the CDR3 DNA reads TGTGCCAGCAGTTTATTGGGTTTTGGGACTACCGGGGAGCTGTTTTTT.

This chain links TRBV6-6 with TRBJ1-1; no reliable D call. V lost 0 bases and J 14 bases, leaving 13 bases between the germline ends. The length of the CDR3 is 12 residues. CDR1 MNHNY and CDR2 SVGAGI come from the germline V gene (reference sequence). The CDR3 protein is CASSYSGPGGFF. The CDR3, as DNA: TGTGCCAGCAGTTACTCGGGCCCAGGTGGGTTCTTT.

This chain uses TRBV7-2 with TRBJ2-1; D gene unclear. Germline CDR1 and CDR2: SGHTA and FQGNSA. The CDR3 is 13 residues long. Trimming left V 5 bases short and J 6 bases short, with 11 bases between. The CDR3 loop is CASSPPTSNEQFF. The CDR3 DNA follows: TGTGCCAGCAGCCCCCCTACTTCCAATGAGCAGTTCTTC.

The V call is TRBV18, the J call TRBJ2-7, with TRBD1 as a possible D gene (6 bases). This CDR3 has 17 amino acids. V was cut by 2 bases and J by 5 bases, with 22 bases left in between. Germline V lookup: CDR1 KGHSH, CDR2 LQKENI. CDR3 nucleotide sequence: TGTGCCAGCTCACCAGGATCCCAGGGGTTCGGGTTGAACGAGCAGTACTTC. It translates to CASSPGSQGFGLNEQYF.

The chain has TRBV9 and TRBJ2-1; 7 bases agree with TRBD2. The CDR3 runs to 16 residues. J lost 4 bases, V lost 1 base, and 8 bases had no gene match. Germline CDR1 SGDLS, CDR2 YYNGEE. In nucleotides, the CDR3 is TGTGCCAGCAGCGTATCGTCGGGAGGCGGTTACAATGAGCAGTTCTTC. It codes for CASSVSSGGGYNEQFF.

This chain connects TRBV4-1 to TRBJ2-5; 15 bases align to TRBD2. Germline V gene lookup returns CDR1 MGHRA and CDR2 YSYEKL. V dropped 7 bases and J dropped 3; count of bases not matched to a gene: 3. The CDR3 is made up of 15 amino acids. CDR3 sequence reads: CASTGLAGGEETQYF. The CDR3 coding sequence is TGCGCCAGCACGGGACTAGCGGGGGGAGAAGAGACCCAGTACTTC.

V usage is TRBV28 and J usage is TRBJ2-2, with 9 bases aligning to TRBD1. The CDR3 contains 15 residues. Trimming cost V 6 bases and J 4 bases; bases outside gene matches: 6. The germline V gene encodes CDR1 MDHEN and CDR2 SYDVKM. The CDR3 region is CASSYRGLSTGELFF. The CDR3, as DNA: TGTGCCAGCAGCTACAGGGGGCTGAGCACCGGGGAGCTGTTTTTT.

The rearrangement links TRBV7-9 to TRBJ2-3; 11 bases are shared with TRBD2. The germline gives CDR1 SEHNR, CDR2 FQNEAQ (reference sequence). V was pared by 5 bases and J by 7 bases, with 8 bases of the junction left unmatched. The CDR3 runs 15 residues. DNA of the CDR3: TGTGCCAGCAGCCCGGTGGCTAGCGGGGGGCATACGCAGTATTTT. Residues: CASSPVASGGHTQYF.

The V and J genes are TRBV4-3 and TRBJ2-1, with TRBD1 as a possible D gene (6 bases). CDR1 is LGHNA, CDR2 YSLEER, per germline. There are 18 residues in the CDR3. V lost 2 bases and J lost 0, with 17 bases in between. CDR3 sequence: CASSQTNRVPSSYNEQFF. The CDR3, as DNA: TGCGCCAGCAGCCAAACAAACAGGGTCCCTAGCTCCTACAATGAGCAGTTCTTC.

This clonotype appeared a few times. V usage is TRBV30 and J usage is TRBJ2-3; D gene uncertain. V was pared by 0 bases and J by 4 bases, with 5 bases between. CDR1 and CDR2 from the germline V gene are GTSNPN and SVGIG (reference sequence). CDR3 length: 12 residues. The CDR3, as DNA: TGTGCCTGGAGTGTTGGGCCAGATACGCAGTATTTT. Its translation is CAWSVGPDTQYF.

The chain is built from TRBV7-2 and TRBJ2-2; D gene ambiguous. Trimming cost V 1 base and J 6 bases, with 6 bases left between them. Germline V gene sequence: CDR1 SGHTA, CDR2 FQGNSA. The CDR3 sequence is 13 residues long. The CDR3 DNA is TGTGCCAGCAGCTTAGTTCCAGCCGGGGAGCTGTTTTTT. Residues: CASSLVPAGELFF.

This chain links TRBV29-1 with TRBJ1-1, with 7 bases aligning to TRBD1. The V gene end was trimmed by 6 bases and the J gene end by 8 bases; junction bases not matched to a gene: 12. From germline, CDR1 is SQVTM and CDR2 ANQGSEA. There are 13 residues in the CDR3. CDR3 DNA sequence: TGCAGCGTAGTCTACCGGGACAGAAAAGAAGCTTTCTTT. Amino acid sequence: CSVVYRDRKEAFF.

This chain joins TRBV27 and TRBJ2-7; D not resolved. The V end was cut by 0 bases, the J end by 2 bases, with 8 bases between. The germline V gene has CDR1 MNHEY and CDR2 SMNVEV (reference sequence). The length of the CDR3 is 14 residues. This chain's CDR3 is CASSLSPTAYEQYF. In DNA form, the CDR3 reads TGTGCCAGCAGTTTATCTCCCACCGCCTACGAGCAGTACTTC.

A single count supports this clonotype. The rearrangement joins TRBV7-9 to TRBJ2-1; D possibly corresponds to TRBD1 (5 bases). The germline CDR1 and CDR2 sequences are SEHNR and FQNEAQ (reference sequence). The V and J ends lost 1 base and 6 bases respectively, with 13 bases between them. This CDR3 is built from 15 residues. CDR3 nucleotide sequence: TGTGCCAGCAGCTTAGATGCAGGGTCCCTCAATGAGCAGTTCTTC. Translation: CASSLDAGSLNEQFF. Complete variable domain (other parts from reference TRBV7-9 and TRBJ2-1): DTGVSQNPRHKITKRGQNVTFRCDPISEHNRLYWYRQTLGQGPEFLTYFQNEAQLEKSRLLSDRFSAERPKGSFSTLEIQRTEQGDSAMYLCASSLDAGSLNEQFFGPGTRLTVL.

CDR3 DNA sequence: TGTGCCAGCAGAGCGCGACTGACAGGGGTTACCAACGGCTACACCTTC. Its protein product is CASRARLTGVTNGYTF. The rearrangement joins TRBV5-5 to TRBJ1-2; TRBD1 aligns across 8 bases. The CDR3 totals 16 residues. Germline CDR1 reads SGHKS; CDR2 reads YYEKEE (reference sequence). V lost 5 bases to trimming and J lost 8 bases; unmatched junction nucleotides: 17. Full variable domain (remainder filled in from reference TRBV5-5 and TRBJ1-2): DAGVTQSPTHLIKTRGQQVTLRCSPISGHKSVSWYQQVLGQGPQFIFQYYEKEERGRGNFPDRFSARQFPNYSSELNVNALLLGDSALYLCASRARLTGVTNGYTFGSGTRLTVV.

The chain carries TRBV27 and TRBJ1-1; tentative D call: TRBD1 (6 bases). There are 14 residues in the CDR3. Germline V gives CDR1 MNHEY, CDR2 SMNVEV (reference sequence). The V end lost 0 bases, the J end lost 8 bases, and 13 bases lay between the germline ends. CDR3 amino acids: CASSLSPGASEAFF. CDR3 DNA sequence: TGTGCCAGCAGTTTATCCCCAGGGGCCTCGGAAGCTTTCTTT.

The CDR3: CASSVPRQVANTGELFF. In DNA, the CDR3 is TGTGCCAGCAGCGTTCCAAGACAGGTTGCCAACACCGGGGAGCTGTTTTTT. This chain links TRBV9 with TRBJ2-2, with D perhaps matching TRBD1 (6 bases). There are 17 residues in the CDR3. Trimming took 2 bases from V and 2 from J, leaving 16 bases between them. The germline V gene has CDR1 SGDLS and CDR2 YYNGEE.

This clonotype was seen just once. The CDR3 protein is CASSTRLAGGMADTQYF. CDR3 coding DNA: TGTGCCAGCAGTACCCGACTAGCGGGAGGGATGGCAGATACGCAGTATTTT. The V call is TRBV28, the J call TRBJ2-3; TRBD2 aligns across 14 bases. The V gene's germline CDR1 is MDHEN and CDR2 SYDVKM. The V and J ends lost 5 bases and 4 bases, in that order; junction bases with no gene match: 8. This CDR3 comprises 17 residues.

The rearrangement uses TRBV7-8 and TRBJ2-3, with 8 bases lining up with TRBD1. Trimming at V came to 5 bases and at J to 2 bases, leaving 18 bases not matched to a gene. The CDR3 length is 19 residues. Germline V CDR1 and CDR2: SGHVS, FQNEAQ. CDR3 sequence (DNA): TGTGCCAGCAGCCACCCGACTTCTCTGAGACAGGGGTTCACAGATACGCAGTATTTT. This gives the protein CASSHPTSLRQGFTDTQYF.

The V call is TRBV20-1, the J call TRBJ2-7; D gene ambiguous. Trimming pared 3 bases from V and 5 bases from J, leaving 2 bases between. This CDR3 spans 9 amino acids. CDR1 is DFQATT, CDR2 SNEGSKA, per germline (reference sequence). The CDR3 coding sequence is TGCAGTGCTAGTCACGAGCAGTACTTC. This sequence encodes CSASHEQYF.